The clone carrying this T cell receptor beta chain came up a few times. TCRdb reprocessed the RT-PCR reads with MiXCR, giving one entry per CDR3 protein. The sample holds approximately 20,000 distinct CDR3 sequences, 65% to 85% seen once. This CDR3 is built from 13 residues. The V and J ends lost 2 bases and 1 base respectively, with 6 bases between them. Germline-derived CDR1 and CDR2 are SGHRS and YFSETQ. The data stem from a study of yellow fever vaccine responses in identical twins. The V and J genes are TRBV5-1 and TRBJ1-1; D not resolved. This sample comprised T cells from blood (PBMCs), unsorted or a sorted subset (not recorded which), obtained before or after yellow fever vaccination (not recorded which). The source is a woman under 30 who received the yellow fever vaccine. CDR3 sequence (DNA): TGCGCCAGCAGCTTTGACAAGAACACTGAAGCTTTCTTT. Amino acids: CASSFDKNTEAFF.